This record concerns one T cell receptor beta chain sequence. Its antigen is as yet unknown. The record originates from a study of PD-1 blockade in classical Hodgkin lymphoma. Study-wide context: Patients received nivolumab 3 mg/kg intravenously every 2 weeks. Findings and limits, study-wide: The diversity seen at baseline in complete responders resembled that of newly diagnosed patients. Repertoire difference causes, possibly disease activity or prior therapy, remain undefined.

Time point: cycle 4 day 1 (C4D1), after five to seven weeks of nivolumab. Every patient experienced relapse after autologous stem cell transplantation, and brentuximab vedotin exposure varied. TCRdb keeps only in-frame clones here, not all; method: immunoSEQ multiplex PCR. The table has roughly 42,000 clones, 55% to 70% seen once. The trim removed 1 base at V and 4 bases at J, leaving 3 bases unmatched. The CDR3 extends over 17 amino acids. Germline CDR1 is SGHTA and CDR2 is FQGNSA. Sequenced here: peripheral blood mononuclear cells (PBMCs), sampled before the fourth cycle of nivolumab. The chain uses TRBV7-2 and TRBJ2-1; 14 bases are a match to TRBD2. The TCR sequence derives from a human donor with classical Hodgkin lymphoma. The CDR3: CASSLGGTSGGYNEQFF. The CDR3 bases are TGTGCCAGCAGCTTAGGCGGGACTAGCGGGGGTTACAATGAGCAGTTCTTC.